This is a list of T cell receptor beta chains from one sample in a study of blood T cell repertoires in COVID-19. Here immunoSEQ multiplex PCR was the method, and the copy in TCRdb shows in-frame clones only, minus some. This sample has more than 200,000 clones; over 75% occur once, and the top ten carry roughly 1.7%. What was sequenced was PBMCs or T cells enriched from blood (not recorded which). Receptor source: a man between 40 and 49 years old who had recovered from COVID-19. The CDR3 runs from the conserved cysteine through the conserved F or W. Fields, in order: D gene, clone size, V gene, J gene, CDR3 DNA, CDR3 protein. D genes are given only for firm matches. A clone size is listed for some rows: how often the clone was seen (once, few, many), or a class if it is expanded.

d_call: NA
clone_size: NA
v_call: TRBV28
j_call: TRBJ1-5
cdr3_nt: TGTGCCAGCAGTTTTGAGGGTTACAATCAGCCCCAGCATTTT
cdr3_aa: CASSFEGYNQPQHF

d_call: NA
clone_size: NA
v_call: TRBV5-5
j_call: TRBJ1-1
cdr3_nt: TGTGCCAGCAGCTGGCCCTTAGGGGGTATGAGGGAGAACACTGAAGCTTTCTTT
cdr3_aa: CASSWPLGGMRENTEAFF

d_call: TRBD1
clone_size: NA
v_call: TRBV29-1
j_call: TRBJ2-4
cdr3_nt: TGCAGCGTTGAAGCACCGGGACAGGCGCCCAGGCGGTACTTC
cdr3_aa: CSVEAPGQAPRRYF

d_call: NA
clone_size: NA
v_call: TRBV19
j_call: TRBJ2-1
cdr3_nt: TGTGCCAGTAAGAGAGAGCACCTGTACAATGAGCAGTTCTTC
cdr3_aa: CASKREHLYNEQFF

d_call: TRBD2
clone_size: NA
v_call: TRBV18
j_call: TRBJ2-7
cdr3_nt: TGTGCCAGCTCACCCCGGGGGGTCCGAACCTACGAGCAGTACTTC
cdr3_aa: CASSPRGVRTYEQYF

d_call: TRBD2
clone_size: few
v_call: TRBV5-1
j_call: TRBJ2-1
cdr3_nt: TGCGCCAGCAGCTTGGCCGTGGCTAGCGGGTCCTACAATGAGCAGTTCTTC
cdr3_aa: CASSLAVASGSYNEQFF

d_call: TRBD1
clone_size: NA
v_call: TRBV9
j_call: TRBJ1-3
cdr3_nt: TGTGCCAGCAGCCCTCGTAGTACAGGGGCTGGAAACACCATATATTTT
cdr3_aa: CASSPRSTGAGNTIYF

d_call: NA
clone_size: NA
v_call: TRBV28
j_call: TRBJ1-6
cdr3_nt: TGTGCCAGCATTTCAGGGGCCTTTGCTTCTAATTCACCCCTCCACTTT
cdr3_aa: CASISGAFASNSPLHF

d_call: NA
clone_size: NA
v_call: TRBV6-5
j_call: TRBJ2-3
cdr3_nt: TGTGCCAGCAAAACATACCAGGGGGATACGCAGTATTTT
cdr3_aa: CASKTYQGDTQYF

d_call: TRBD1
clone_size: NA
v_call: TRBV29-1
j_call: TRBJ1-3
cdr3_nt: TGCAGCGTGGCCGCGACAGGGGGTGGAAACACCATATATTTT
cdr3_aa: CSVAATGGGNTIYF

d_call: TRBD2
clone_size: NA
v_call: TRBV7-2
j_call: TRBJ2-2
cdr3_nt: TGTGCCAGCAGCATAGGGACTAGATCTGGGGAGCTGTTTTTT
cdr3_aa: CASSIGTRSGELFF

d_call: TRBD2
clone_size: NA
v_call: TRBV5-1
j_call: TRBJ2-5
cdr3_nt: TGCGCCAGCGGCGGGGGGGCCTCGGAGACCCAGTACTTC
cdr3_aa: CASGGGASETQYF

d_call: NA
clone_size: NA
v_call: TRBV10-2
j_call: TRBJ1-1
cdr3_nt: TGCGCCAGCAGTGGAGGAGGGGAAGGCACTGAAGCTTTCTTT
cdr3_aa: CASSGGGEGTEAFF

d_call: TRBD1
clone_size: NA
v_call: TRBV4-1
j_call: TRBJ1-5
cdr3_nt: TGCGCCAGCAGCCGCGACAGGGGAGCCAATCAGCCCCAGCATTTT
cdr3_aa: CASSRDRGANQPQHF

d_call: NA
clone_size: NA
v_call: TRBV4-1
j_call: TRBJ2-1
cdr3_nt: TGCGCCAGCAGCCAAGAAGGAGGGGGGGCATTTAGTGAGCAGTTCTTC
cdr3_aa: CASSQEGGGAFSEQFF

d_call: NA
clone_size: once
v_call: TRBV6-5
j_call: TRBJ2-1
cdr3_nt: TGTGCCAGCAGCCACACCCAGCGGGAGCAGTTCTTC
cdr3_aa: CASSHTQREQFF

d_call: NA
clone_size: NA
v_call: TRBV12-3/TRBV12-4
j_call: TRBJ1-2
cdr3_nt: TGTGCCAGCAGTAGGGGCAGTGGGGGCTACACCTTC
cdr3_aa: CASSRGSGGYTF

d_call: TRBD2
clone_size: NA
v_call: TRBV18
j_call: TRBJ2-3
cdr3_nt: TGTGCCAGCTCACCCCCTAGCGGGAGGGCCCCAGATACGCAGTATTTT
cdr3_aa: CASSPPSGRAPDTQYF

d_call: TRBD1
clone_size: NA
v_call: TRBV2
j_call: TRBJ2-1
cdr3_nt: TGTGCCAGCAGTGAAGAGTGGGTCAGGGGGCGCCCCAAGGAATTCTTCTTC
cdr3_aa: CASSEEWVRGRPKEFFF

d_call: NA
clone_size: NA
v_call: TRBV7-8
j_call: TRBJ2-7
cdr3_nt: TGTGCCAGCAGCTTGAACAGATGGACCTACGAGCAGTACTTC
cdr3_aa: CASSLNRWTYEQYF

d_call: NA
clone_size: once
v_call: TRBV5-4
j_call: TRBJ2-7
cdr3_nt: TGTGCCAGCAGCTTGGACGGACAGCCAAGCGAGCAGTACTTC
cdr3_aa: CASSLDGQPSEQYF

d_call: TRBD2
clone_size: NA
v_call: TRBV3-1/TRBV3-2
j_call: TRBJ2-1
cdr3_nt: TGTGCCAGCAGCCAATATAGCCTAGCGGGAAGGATAAATGAGCAGTTCTTC
cdr3_aa: CASSQYSLAGRINEQFF

d_call: TRBD2
clone_size: NA
v_call: TRBV2
j_call: TRBJ2-7
cdr3_nt: TGTGCCAGCAGGGAGACTAGCATTATGACCTACGAGCAGTACTTC
cdr3_aa: CASRETSIMTYEQYF

d_call: TRBD2
clone_size: NA
v_call: TRBV2
j_call: TRBJ2-2
cdr3_nt: TGTGCCAGCACACCGGACGGGACTAGCGCCGGGGAGCTGTTTTTT
cdr3_aa: CASTPDGTSAGELFF

d_call: TRBD1
clone_size: NA
v_call: TRBV5-8
j_call: TRBJ1-6
cdr3_nt: TGTGCCAGCAGCTTGGGACAGGGGTATCGATCACCCCTCCACTTT
cdr3_aa: CASSLGQGYRSPLHF

d_call: TRBD1
clone_size: once
v_call: TRBV5-8
j_call: TRBJ1-2
cdr3_nt: TGTGCCAGCAGCTTCCTCTCACATCTTGACAGGGCGGGAGGCTACACCTTC
cdr3_aa: CASSFLSHLDRAGGYTF

d_call: TRBD2
clone_size: NA
v_call: TRBV11-2
j_call: TRBJ2-1
cdr3_nt: TGTGCCAGCAGCTCCGAGATACTAGCGGGGACCCTATACAATGAGCAGTTCTTC
cdr3_aa: CASSSEILAGTLYNEQFF

d_call: TRBD1
clone_size: NA
v_call: TRBV7-2
j_call: TRBJ1-5
cdr3_nt: TGTGCCAGCAGCTTTGGACAGGGGGGCTATCAGCCCCAGCATTTT
cdr3_aa: CASSFGQGGYQPQHF

d_call: TRBD1
clone_size: NA
v_call: TRBV27
j_call: TRBJ2-3
cdr3_nt: TGTGCCAGCAGTCCATTGACAGGGGAGGCAGATACGCAGTATTTT
cdr3_aa: CASSPLTGEADTQYF

d_call: NA
clone_size: few
v_call: TRBV7-8
j_call: TRBJ1-5
cdr3_nt: TGTGCCAGCAGCAACCTACCTTGGGGGGGAATGGGAGGGCAGCCCCAGCATTTT
cdr3_aa: CASSNLPWGGMGGQPQHF

d_call: NA
clone_size: NA
v_call: TRBV11-2
j_call: TRBJ2-5
cdr3_nt: TGTGCCAGCAGCTTAGGCCAGCGGTATGAGACCCAGTACTTC
cdr3_aa: CASSLGQRYETQYF